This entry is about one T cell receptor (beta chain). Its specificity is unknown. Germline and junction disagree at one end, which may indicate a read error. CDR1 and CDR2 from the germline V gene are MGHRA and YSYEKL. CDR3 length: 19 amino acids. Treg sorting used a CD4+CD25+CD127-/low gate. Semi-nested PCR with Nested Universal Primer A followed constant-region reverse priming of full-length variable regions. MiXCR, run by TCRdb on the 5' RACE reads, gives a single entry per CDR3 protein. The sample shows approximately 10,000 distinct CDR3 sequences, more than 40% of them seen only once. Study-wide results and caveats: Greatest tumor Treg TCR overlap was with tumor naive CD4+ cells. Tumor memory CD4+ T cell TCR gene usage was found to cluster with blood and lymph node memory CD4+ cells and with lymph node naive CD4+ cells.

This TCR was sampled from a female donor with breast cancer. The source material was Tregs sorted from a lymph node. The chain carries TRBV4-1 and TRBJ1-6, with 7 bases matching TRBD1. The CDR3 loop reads CVSSQDLARNRGGNSPLHF. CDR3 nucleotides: TGCGTCAGCAGCCAGGATTTGGCCAGAAACAGGGGTGGCAATTCACCCCTCCACTTT.